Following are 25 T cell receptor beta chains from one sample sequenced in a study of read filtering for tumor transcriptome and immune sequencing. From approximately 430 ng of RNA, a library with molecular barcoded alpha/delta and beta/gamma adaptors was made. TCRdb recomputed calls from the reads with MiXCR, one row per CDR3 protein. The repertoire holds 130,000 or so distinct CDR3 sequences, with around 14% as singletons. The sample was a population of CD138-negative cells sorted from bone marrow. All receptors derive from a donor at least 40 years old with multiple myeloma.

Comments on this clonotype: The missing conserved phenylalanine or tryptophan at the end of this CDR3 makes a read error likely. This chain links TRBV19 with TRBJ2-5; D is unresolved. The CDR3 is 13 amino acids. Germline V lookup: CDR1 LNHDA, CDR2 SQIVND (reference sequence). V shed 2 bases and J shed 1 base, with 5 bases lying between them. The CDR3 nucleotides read TGTGCCAGTAGTATAAGATTCCAAGAGACCCAGTACCTC. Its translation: CASSIRFQETQYL.

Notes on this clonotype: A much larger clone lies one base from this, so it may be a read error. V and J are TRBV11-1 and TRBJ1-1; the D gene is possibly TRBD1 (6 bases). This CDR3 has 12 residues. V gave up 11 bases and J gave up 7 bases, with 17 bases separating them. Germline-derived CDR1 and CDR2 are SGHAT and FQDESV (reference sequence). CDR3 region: CACKGVDNEAFF. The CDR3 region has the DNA TGTGCCTGCAAGGGGGTCGACAATGAAGCTTTCTTT. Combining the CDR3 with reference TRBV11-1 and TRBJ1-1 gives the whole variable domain EAEVAQSPRYKITEKSQAVAFWCDPISGHATLYWYRQILGQGPELLVQFQDESVVDDSQLPKDRFSAERLKGVDSTLKIQPAELGDSAMYLCACKGVDNEAFFGQGTRLTVV.

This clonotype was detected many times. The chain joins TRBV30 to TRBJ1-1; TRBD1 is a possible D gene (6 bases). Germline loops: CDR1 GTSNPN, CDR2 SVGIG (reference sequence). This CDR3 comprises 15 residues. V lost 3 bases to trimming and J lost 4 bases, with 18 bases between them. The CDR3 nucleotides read TGTGCCTGGAGACAAAGGGTGGGGGCAGGCACTGAAGCTTTCTTT. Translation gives CAWRQRVGAGTEAFF.

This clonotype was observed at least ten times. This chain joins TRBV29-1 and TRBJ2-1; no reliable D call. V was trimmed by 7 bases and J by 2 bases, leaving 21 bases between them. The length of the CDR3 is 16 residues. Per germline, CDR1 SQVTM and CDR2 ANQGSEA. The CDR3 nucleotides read TGCAGCGCCGCTAAAGGCAGACAACCTCCCTACAATGAGCAGTTCTTC. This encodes CSAAKGRQPPYNEQFF.

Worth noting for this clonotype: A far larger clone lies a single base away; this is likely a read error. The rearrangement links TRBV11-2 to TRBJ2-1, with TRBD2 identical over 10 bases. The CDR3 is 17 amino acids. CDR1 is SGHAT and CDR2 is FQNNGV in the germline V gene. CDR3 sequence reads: CASSLEEPGLAIEEQSF. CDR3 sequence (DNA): TGTGCCAGCAGCTTAGAAGAACCGGGACTAGCGATCGAGGAGCAGTCCTTC.

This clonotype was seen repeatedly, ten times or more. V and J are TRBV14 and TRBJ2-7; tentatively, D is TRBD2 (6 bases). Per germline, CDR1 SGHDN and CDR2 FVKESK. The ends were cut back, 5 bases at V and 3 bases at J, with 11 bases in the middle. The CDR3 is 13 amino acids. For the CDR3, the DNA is TGTGCCAGCAGCATCGGCGGGGACTACGAGCAGTACTTC. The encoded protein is CASSIGGDYEQYF.

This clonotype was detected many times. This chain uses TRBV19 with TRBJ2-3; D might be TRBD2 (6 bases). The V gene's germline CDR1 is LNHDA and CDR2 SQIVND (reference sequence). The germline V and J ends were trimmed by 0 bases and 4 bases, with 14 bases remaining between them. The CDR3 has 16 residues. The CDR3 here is CASSIDSSGRADTQYF. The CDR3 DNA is TGTGCCAGTAGTATAGACTCCAGCGGGCGGGCAGATACGCAGTATTTT.

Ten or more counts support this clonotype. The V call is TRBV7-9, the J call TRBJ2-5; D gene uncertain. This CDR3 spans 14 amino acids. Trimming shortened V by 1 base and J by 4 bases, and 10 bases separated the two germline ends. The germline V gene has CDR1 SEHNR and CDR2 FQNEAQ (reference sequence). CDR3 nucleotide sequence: TGTGCCAGCAGCTTAGTCAGGCTCGGAGAGACCCAGTACTTC. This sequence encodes CASSLVRLGETQYF.

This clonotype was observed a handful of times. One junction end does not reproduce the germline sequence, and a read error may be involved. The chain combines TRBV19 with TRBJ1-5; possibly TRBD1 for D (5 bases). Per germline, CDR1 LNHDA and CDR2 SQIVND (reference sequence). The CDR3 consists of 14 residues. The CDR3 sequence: CASSIWTSDQPQHF. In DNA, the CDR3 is TGTGCCAGCAGTATTTGGACATCTGATCAGCCCCAGCATTTT.

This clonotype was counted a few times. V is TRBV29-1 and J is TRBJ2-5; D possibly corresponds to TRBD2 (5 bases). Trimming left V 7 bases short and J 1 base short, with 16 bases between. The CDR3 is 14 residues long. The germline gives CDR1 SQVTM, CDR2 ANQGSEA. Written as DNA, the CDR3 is TGCAGCGGAGGCCAGCGGTCCCGCCAAGAGACCCAGTACTTC. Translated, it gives CSGGQRSRQETQYF.

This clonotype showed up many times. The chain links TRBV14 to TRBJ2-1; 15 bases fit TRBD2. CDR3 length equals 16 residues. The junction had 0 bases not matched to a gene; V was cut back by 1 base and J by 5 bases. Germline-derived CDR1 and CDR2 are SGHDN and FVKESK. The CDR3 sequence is CASSQGTSGRDNEQFF. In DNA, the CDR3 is TGTGCCAGCAGCCAAGGGACTAGCGGGAGGGACAATGAGCAGTTCTTC.

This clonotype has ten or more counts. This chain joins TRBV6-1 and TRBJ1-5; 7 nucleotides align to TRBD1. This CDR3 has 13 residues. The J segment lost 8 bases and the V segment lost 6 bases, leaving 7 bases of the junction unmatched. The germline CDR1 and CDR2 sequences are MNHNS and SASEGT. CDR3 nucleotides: TGTGCCAGCAGAGGACAGGAGGTAGAGCCCCAGCATTTT. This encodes CASRGQEVEPQHF.

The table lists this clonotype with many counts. The CDR3 coding sequence is TGCAGCGTGGGACGAGAACTGGGACCCAGAGGAGAGACCCAGTACTTC. This sequence encodes CSVGRELGPRGETQYF. This chain joins TRBV29-1 and TRBJ2-5, with D tentatively TRBD1 or TRBD2 (5 bases each). The germline V and J ends were trimmed by 6 bases and 4 bases, with 24 bases remaining between them. CDR1 is SQVTM, CDR2 ANQGSEA, per germline. The CDR3 loop spans 16 amino acids.

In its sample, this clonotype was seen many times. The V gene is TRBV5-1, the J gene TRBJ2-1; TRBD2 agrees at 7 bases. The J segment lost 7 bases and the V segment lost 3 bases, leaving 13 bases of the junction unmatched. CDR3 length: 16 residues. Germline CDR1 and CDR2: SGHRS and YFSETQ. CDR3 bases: TGCGCCAGCAGCTCCACGACCGGGACTACCAAGAATGAGCAGTTCTTC. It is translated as CASSSTTGTTKNEQFF.

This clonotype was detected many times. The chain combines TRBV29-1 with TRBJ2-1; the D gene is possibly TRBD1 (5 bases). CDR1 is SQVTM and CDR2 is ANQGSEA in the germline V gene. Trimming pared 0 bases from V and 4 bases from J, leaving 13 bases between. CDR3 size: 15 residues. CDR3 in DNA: TGCAGCGTTGAAGACTCTAGGACACTTTACAATGAGCAGTTCTTC. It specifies CSVEDSRTLYNEQFF.

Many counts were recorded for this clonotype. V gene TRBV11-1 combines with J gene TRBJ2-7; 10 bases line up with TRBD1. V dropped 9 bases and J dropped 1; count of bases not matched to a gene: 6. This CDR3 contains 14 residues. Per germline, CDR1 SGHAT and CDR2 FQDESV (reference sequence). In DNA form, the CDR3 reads TGTGCCAGAACCCCGGGACAGGGGTCCTACGAGCAGTACTTC. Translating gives CARTPGQGSYEQYF. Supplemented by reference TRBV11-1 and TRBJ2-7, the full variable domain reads EAEVAQSPRYKITEKSQAVAFWCDPISGHATLYWYRQILGQGPELLVQFQDESVVDDSQLPKDRFSAERLKGVDSTLKIQPAELGDSAMYLCARTPGQGSYEQYFGPGTRLTVT.

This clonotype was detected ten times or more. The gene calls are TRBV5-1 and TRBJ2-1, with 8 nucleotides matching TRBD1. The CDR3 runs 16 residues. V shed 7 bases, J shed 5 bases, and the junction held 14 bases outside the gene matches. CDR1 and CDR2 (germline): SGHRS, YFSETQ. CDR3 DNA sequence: TGCGCCAGCGGCAGATCCGGGACAGGAGGAAACAATGAGCAGTTCTTC. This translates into CASGRSGTGGNNEQFF.

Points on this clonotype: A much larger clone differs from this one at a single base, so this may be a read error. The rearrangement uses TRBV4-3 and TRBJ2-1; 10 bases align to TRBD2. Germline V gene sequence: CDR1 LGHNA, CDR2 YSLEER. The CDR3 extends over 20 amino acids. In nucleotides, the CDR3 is TGCGCCAGCAGCCACAGTCGCCCTACACCCGGGACTAGCGCGTACAATGAGCAGCTCTTC. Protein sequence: CASSHSRPTPGTSAYNEQLF.

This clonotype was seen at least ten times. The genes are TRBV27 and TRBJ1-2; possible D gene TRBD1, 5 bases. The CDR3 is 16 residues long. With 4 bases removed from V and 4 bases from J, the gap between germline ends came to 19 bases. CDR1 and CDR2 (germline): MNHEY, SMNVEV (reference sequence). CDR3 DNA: TGTGCCAGCAGTTCGCTCAACAGGATCCCCCTCTATGGCTACACCTTC. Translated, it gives CASSSLNRIPLYGYTF.

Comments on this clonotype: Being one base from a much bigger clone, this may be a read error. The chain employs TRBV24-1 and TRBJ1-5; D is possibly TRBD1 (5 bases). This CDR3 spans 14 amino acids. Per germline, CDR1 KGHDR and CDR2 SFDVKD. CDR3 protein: CAASEGVSNQPQHF. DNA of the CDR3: TGTGCCGCCAGTGAAGGGGTAAGCAATCAGCCCCAGCATTTT.

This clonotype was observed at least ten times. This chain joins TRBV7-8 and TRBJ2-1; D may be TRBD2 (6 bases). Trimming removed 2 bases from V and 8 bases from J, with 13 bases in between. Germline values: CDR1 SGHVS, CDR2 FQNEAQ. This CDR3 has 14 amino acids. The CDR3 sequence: CASSLISGFYEQFF. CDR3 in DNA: TGTGCCAGCAGCTTAATTAGCGGATTCTATGAGCAGTTCTTC.

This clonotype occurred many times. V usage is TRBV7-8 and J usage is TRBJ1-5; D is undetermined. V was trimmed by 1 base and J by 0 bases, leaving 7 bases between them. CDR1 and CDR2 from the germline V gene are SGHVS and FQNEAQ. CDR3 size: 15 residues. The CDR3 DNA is TGTGCCAGCAGCTTAGGTGTAAGTAGCAATCAGCCCCAGCATTTT. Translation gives CASSLGVSSNQPQHF.

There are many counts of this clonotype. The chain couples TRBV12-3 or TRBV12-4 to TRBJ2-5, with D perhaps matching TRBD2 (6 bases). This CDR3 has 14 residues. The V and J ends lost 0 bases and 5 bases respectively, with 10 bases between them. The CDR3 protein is CASSLAGGGETQYF. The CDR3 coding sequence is TGTGCCAGCAGTTTAGCGGGAGGAGGTGAGACCCAGTACTTC.

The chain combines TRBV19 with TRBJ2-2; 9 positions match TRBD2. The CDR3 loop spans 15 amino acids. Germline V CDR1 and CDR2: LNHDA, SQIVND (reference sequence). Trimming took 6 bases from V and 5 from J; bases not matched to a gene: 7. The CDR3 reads CASSPTSGQTGELFF. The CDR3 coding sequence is TGTGCCAGTAGCCCGACTAGCGGTCAAACCGGGGAGCTGTTTTTT.

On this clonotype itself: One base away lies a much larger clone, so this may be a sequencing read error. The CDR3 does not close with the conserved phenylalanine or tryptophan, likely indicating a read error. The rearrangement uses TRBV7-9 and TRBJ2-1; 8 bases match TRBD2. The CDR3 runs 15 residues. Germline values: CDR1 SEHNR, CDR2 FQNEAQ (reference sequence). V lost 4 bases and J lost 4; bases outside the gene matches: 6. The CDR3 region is CASSYQTSAYNEQFI. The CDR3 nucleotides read TGTGCCAGCAGCTACCAGACTAGCGCGTACAATGAGCAGTTCATC.